This T cell receptor beta chain was recovered during a study of identical twins. General observations from the study: Those out-of-frame alpha sequences shared by twins showed an excess of low generation probability. Models underestimated how often monozygotic twins shared out-of-frame TCR alpha.

This clonotype occurred many times. Its target is unknown. Addition of a universal primer site occurred through template switching, and cDNA carried unique molecular identifiers. One entry per CDR3 protein, called by TCRdb with MiXCR from the 5' RACE reads. The sample includes fewer than 650,000 distinct CDR3 sequences, nearly 10% seen only once; the top ten take under 3.5%. The germline CDR1 and CDR2 sequences are SGHRS and YFSETQ. The CDR3 is 16 residues long. V gave up 0 bases and J gave up 0 bases, with 12 bases separating them. The same data also contributed to another study, on yellow fever vaccine responses in identical twins. According to that study: The authors reported partly convergent, partly personalized vaccine responses in identical twins.

The gene calls are TRBV5-1 and TRBJ2-5; possible D gene TRBD1, 6 bases. The TCR originated in a woman under 30 in good health. The sequenced sample consisted of PBMCs. As DNA, the CDR3 is TGCGCCAGCAGCTTGGCAGGGGATACGTACCAAGAGACCCAGTACTTC. Translation gives CASSLAGDTYQETQYF.